Each of the 9 T cell receptor beta chains below was sequenced from the same sample in a study of shared clonotypes between healthy human individuals (TCRdb year 2020). Library construction relied on the immunoSEQ multiplex PCR assay. TCRdb re-hosts the immuneACCESS table, in-frame sequences only. Its copies lack some clones; in the studies checked, an unresolved V gene accounts for under half of them, and the cause for the rest is not known. The sample table contains millions of clones; only one count was recorded for just over 90% of them. In total, the top ten clones hold around 0.4% of the sample. The sequenced sample consisted of naive CD4+ T cells from PBMCs. The label giving this sample's cell subset or site can be read as: CD45RA+ positively selected. These receptors originate from a man aged 18 to 29 in good health. Some clones in this sample may be carry-over from other donors' samples.

This chain joins TRBV4-1 and TRBJ2-7, with 12 nucleotides matching TRBD2. The J segment lost 3 bases and the V segment lost 1 base, leaving 4 bases of the junction unmatched. The germline V gene encodes CDR1 MGHRA and CDR2 YSYEKL. This CDR3 spans 16 amino acids. The CDR3 coding sequence is TGCGCCAGCAGCCAAGTAGGGACTAGCGGGCTCTACGAGCAGTACTTC. Encoded protein: CASSQVGTSGLYEQYF.

The chain has TRBV30 and TRBJ1-3; D is unclear. Trimming pared 0 bases from V and 0 bases from J, leaving 18 bases between. Germline-derived CDR1 and CDR2 are GTSNPN and SVGIG (reference sequence). The length of the CDR3 is 18 residues. The CDR3: CAWSVLYGRELSGNTIYF. The DNA for the CDR3 is TGTGCCTGGAGTGTATTGTATGGGCGCGAGCTCTCTGGAAACACCATATATTTT.

V is TRBV7-9 and J is TRBJ1-5, with D possibly TRBD1 on 6 matching bases. CDR3 size: 15 residues. Germline V lookup: CDR1 SEHNR, CDR2 FQNEAQ (reference sequence). V was shortened by 5 bases and J by 3 bases, with 14 bases between the two germline ends. Here the CDR3 DNA reads TGTGCCAGCAGCAAGGACAGCGCGTACAATCAGCCCCAGCATTTT. This translates into CASSKDSAYNQPQHF. Filled out from reference TRBV7-9 and TRBJ1-5, the complete variable domain reads DTGVSQNPRHKITKRGQNVTFRCDPISEHNRLYWYRQTLGQGPEFLTYFQNEAQLEKSRLLSDRFSAERPKGSFSTLEIQRTEQGDSAMYLCASSKDSAYNQPQHFGDGTRLSIL.

This clone has a single count. The rearrangement uses TRBV5-1 and TRBJ2-2; D is ambiguous. V lost 4 bases to trimming and J lost 3 bases, with 13 bases between them. Germline CDR1 is SGHRS and CDR2 is YFSETQ. The CDR3 runs to 15 residues. CDR3: CASSRDGDDTGELFF. In nucleotides, the CDR3 is TGCGCCAGCAGCCGCGACGGCGACGACACCGGGGAGCTGTTTTTT.

This chain uses TRBV7-9 with TRBJ1-5; 9 bases match TRBD1. This CDR3 is built from 15 residues. Germline trimming cut 1 base from V and 4 bases from J; bases unmatched to any gene: 2. Germline loops: CDR1 SEHNR, CDR2 FQNEAQ (reference sequence). The CDR3 DNA follows: TGTGCCAGCAGCTTAGGGACAGGGGAAAATCAGCCCCAGCATTTT. This codes for CASSLGTGENQPQHF.

V and J are TRBV11-2 and TRBJ1-1; D not certain. The CDR3 totals 12 residues. The V end lost 1 base, the J end lost 7 bases, and 7 bases lay between the germline ends. The V gene's germline CDR1 is SGHAT and CDR2 FQNNGV. The CDR3 is CASSLGAGEAFF. As DNA, the CDR3 is TGTGCCAGCAGCTTAGGGGCAGGTGAAGCTTTCTTT.

This chain connects TRBV5-1 to TRBJ1-3; D not resolved. The germline V gene encodes CDR1 SGHRS and CDR2 YFSETQ. The CDR3 sequence is 14 residues long. Trimming took off 3 bases at V and 3 bases at J, with 10 bases between the two ends. In nucleotides, the CDR3 is TGCGCCAGCAGCTCCTCATTTTTTGGAAACACCATATATTTT. The encoded protein is CASSSSFFGNTIYF.

The V gene is TRBV5-5, the J gene TRBJ2-3; D call uncertain. The germline V and J ends were trimmed by 3 bases and 6 bases, with 11 bases remaining between them. The germline V gene has CDR1 SGHKS and CDR2 YYEKEE (reference sequence). The CDR3 runs to 13 residues. This chain's CDR3 is CASSSMPADTQYF. In DNA, the CDR3 is TGTGCCAGCAGCTCCATGCCCGCCGATACGCAGTATTTT. The full variable domain, with the rest looked up from reference TRBV5-5 and TRBJ2-3, is DAGVTQSPTHLIKTRGQQVTLRCSPISGHKSVSWYQQVLGQGPQFIFQYYEKEERGRGNFPDRFSARQFPNYSSELNVNALLLGDSALYLCASSSMPADTQYFGPGTRLTVL.

This clone occurred once. V usage is TRBV30 and J usage is TRBJ2-7; D uncertain. Germline values: CDR1 GTSNPN, CDR2 SVGIG (reference sequence). Trimming removed 4 bases from V and 4 bases from J, with 11 bases in between. This CDR3 contains 12 residues. CDR3 nucleotide sequence: TGTGCCTGGATGTCCGACGGATACGAGCAGTACTTC. It encodes CAWMSDGYEQYF.